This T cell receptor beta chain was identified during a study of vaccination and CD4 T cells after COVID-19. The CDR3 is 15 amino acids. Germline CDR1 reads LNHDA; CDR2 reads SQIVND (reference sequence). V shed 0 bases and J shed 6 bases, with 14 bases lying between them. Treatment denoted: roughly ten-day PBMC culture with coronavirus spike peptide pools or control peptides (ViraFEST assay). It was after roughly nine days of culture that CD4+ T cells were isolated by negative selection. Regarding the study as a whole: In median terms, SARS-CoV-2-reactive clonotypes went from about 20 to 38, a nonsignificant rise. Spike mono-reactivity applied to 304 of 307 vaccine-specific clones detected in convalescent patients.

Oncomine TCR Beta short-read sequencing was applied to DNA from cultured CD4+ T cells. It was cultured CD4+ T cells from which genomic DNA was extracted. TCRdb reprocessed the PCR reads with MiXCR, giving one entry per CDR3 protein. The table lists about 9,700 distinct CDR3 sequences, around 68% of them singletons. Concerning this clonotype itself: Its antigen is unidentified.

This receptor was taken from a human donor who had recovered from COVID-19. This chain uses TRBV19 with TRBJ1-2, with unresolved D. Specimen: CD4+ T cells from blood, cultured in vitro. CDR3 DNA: TGTGCCAGTAGTATAGAACTAGAGTCGCCGGATGGCTACACCTTC. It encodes CASSIELESPDGYTF.